These 24 T cell receptor beta chains originate from one sample sequenced in a study of T cell responses to AZD1222 COVID-19 vaccine. Only in-frame clones appear in the TCRdb table, and some are missing; sequencing was by immunoSEQ multiplex PCR. The table shows fewer than 120,000 clones, with about 88% occurring only once. The material sequenced was peripheral blood, taken on day 0 of AZD1222 vaccination. Receptor source: an adult in good health.

The chain is built from TRBV7-9 and TRBJ1-4; D perhaps matches TRBD1 (6 bases). Trimming left V 6 bases short and J 2 bases short, with 13 bases between. Germline V gives CDR1 SEHNR, CDR2 FQNEAQ (reference sequence). This CDR3 region has 15 residues. The CDR3 sequence: CASSGGPRTNEKLFF. The CDR3 bases are TGTGCCAGCAGTGGGGGCCCACGCACTAATGAAAAACTGTTTTTT. The full variable domain, its missing parts supplied by reference TRBV7-9 and TRBJ1-4, is DTGVSQNPRHKITKRGQNVTFRCDPISEHNRLYWYRQTLGQGPEFLTYFQNEAQLEKSRLLSDRFSAERPKGSFSTLEIQRTEQGDSAMYLCASSGGPRTNEKLFFGSGTQLSVL.

This chain links TRBV25-1 with TRBJ1-6; weak D call: TRBD1 (5 bases). V was shortened by 9 bases and J by 7 bases, with 13 bases between the two germline ends. Looked up from germline, CDR1 is MGHDK and CDR2 is SYGVNS. The CDR3 totals 13 residues. CDR3 sequence (DNA): TGTGCCAGTCAGGGTATAGGGAATTCACCCCTCCACTTT. It specifies CASQGIGNSPLHF.

This chain uses TRBV19 with TRBJ2-5, with D maybe TRBD1 (6 bases). Germline V lookup: CDR1 LNHDA, CDR2 SQIVND (reference sequence). The V end lost 6 bases, the J end lost 1 base, and 15 bases lay between the germline ends. The CDR3 spans 15 residues. The DNA of the CDR3 is TGTGCCAGTAGCCCCGCGGCAGGGGCCCAAGAGACCCAGTACTTC. This encodes CASSPAAGAQETQYF.

This chain uses TRBV5-4 with TRBJ2-3; 7 bases match TRBD2. The CDR3 consists of 13 residues. Germline V gene data show CDR1 as SGHNT and CDR2 as YYREEE (reference sequence). CDR3 loop: CALKRGFTDTQYF. The CDR3 DNA sequence: TGTGCGCTTAAGCGGGGTTTCACAGATACGCAGTATTTT.

The chain joins TRBV6-1 to TRBJ2-2; D might be TRBD1 (5 bases). CDR1 and CDR2 from the germline V gene are MNHNS and SASEGT. V was pared by 2 bases and J by 6 bases, with 16 bases between. The CDR3 extends over 16 amino acids. DNA of the CDR3: TGTGCCAGCAGTGAACTATGGGGCTCGTCAGCCGGGGAGCTGTTTTTT. It yields the protein CASSELWGSSAGELFF.

The chain couples TRBV3-1 (or the pseudogene TRBV3-2) to TRBJ1-2; no clear D. Germline V gene data show CDR1 as LGHDT and CDR2 as YNNKEL (reference sequence). This CDR3 is built from 16 residues. Trimming shortened V by 1 base and J by 2 bases, and 14 bases separated the two germline ends. DNA of the CDR3: TGTGCCAGCAGCCAAGGAAACTCCAAAAGGAACTATGGCTACACCTTC. Translating gives CASSQGNSKRNYGYTF.

The rearrangement joins TRBV19 to TRBJ2-7, with 9 bases fitting TRBD1. In germline, CDR1 is LNHDA, CDR2 SQIVND (reference sequence). This CDR3 contains 17 residues. V shed 0 bases and J 2 bases; nucleotides not matched to a gene: 8. The chain's CDR3 is CASSIDLWGTGPYEQYF. CDR3 bases: TGTGCCAGTAGTATAGATCTATGGGGGACAGGGCCCTACGAGCAGTACTTC.

The V and J genes are TRBV6-5 and TRBJ2-3; 7 positions agree with TRBD2. Germline V lookup: CDR1 MNHEY, CDR2 SVGAGI. Trimming removed 0 bases from V and 4 bases from J; junction bases left unmatched: 7. CDR3 length: 16 amino acids. The CDR3 region is CASSYSPAGNADTQYF. The CDR3 DNA is TGTGCCAGCAGTTACTCACCAGCGGGGAACGCAGATACGCAGTATTTT.

This clone was counted once. This sequence joins TRBV10-3 and TRBJ1-1, with 8 positions matching TRBD1. Germline CDR1 is ENHRY and CDR2 is SYGVKD. With 6 bases clipped from V and 3 bases from J, the junction kept 6 bases outside the gene matches. The length of the CDR3 is 14 residues. CDR3 sequence reads: CAIRKTGADTEAFF. Here the CDR3 DNA reads TGTGCCATCAGAAAGACAGGGGCCGACACTGAAGCTTTCTTT.

This chain links TRBV7-9 with TRBJ2-2, with 7 nucleotides matching TRBD2. Germline V gene sequence: CDR1 SEHNR, CDR2 FQNEAQ (reference sequence). This CDR3 has 15 amino acids. J lost 1 base, V lost 6 bases, and 5 bases had no gene match. Here the CDR3 reads CASSTGLLNTGELFF. Written as DNA, the CDR3 is TGTGCCAGCAGTACGGGACTACTGAACACCGGGGAGCTGTTTTTT. Variable domain in full (rest from reference TRBV7-9 and TRBJ2-2): DTGVSQNPRHKITKRGQNVTFRCDPISEHNRLYWYRQTLGQGPEFLTYFQNEAQLEKSRLLSDRFSAERPKGSFSTLEIQRTEQGDSAMYLCASSTGLLNTGELFFGEGSRLTVL.

This chain uses TRBV30 with TRBJ2-2; D is undetermined. There are 12 residues in the CDR3. Deletions cut 3 bases from V and 2 bases from J, with 4 bases between. Germline V gene sequence: CDR1 GTSNPN, CDR2 SVGIG (reference sequence). CDR3 loop: CAWSINTGELFF. Here the CDR3 DNA reads TGTGCCTGGAGCATCAACACCGGGGAGCTGTTTTTT.

The chain uses TRBV5-1 and TRBJ2-1; 8 bases align to TRBD2. Per the germline V gene, CDR1 is SGHRS and CDR2 is YFSETQ. Losses at the gene ends were 4 bases for V and 1 base for J; bases not matched to a gene: 7. The CDR3 has 16 residues. The CDR3 region is CASSREGSTSYNEQFF. The CDR3 DNA reads as TGCGCCAGCAGCCGGGAGGGGAGTACGTCCTACAATGAGCAGTTCTTC.

This sequence joins TRBV19 and TRBJ2-2, with D uncertain. The CDR3 extends over 13 amino acids. Trimming cost V 5 bases and J 3 bases, with 7 bases left between them. The germline V gene encodes CDR1 LNHDA and CDR2 SQIVND (reference sequence). The DNA of the CDR3 is TGTGCCAGTAGTCCCCAACACACCGGGGAGCTGTTTTTT. This sequence encodes CASSPQHTGELFF.

The chain employs TRBV6-5 and TRBJ2-5; TRBD1 matches at 8 bases. Losses at the gene ends were 0 bases for V and 6 bases for J; bases not matched to a gene: 6. The CDR3 is 15 residues long. In germline, CDR1 is MNHEY, CDR2 SVGAGI. CDR3: CASSYSSGQGQTQYF. The CDR3 DNA is TGTGCCAGCAGTTACTCGAGCGGACAGGGCCAGACCCAGTACTTC.

The chain has TRBV7-8 and TRBJ2-5; the D gene is possibly TRBD1 (5 bases). The CDR3 is made up of 14 amino acids. The germline CDR1 and CDR2 sequences are SGHVS and FQNEAQ. With 5 bases removed from V and 5 bases from J, the gap between germline ends came to 15 bases. The CDR3 DNA reads TGTGCCAGCAGCCTCAGGGTTGGCGCTGAGACCCAGTACTTC. Protein: CASSLRVGAETQYF.

The V call is TRBV19, the J call TRBJ1-5, with a possible D match to TRBD1 (5 bases). This CDR3 contains 15 residues. CDR1 and CDR2 from the germline V gene are LNHDA and SQIVND (reference sequence). Between the trimmed V and J ends, which lost 11 bases and 1 base, there was a span of 18 bases. The CDR3 region has the DNA TGTGCCGCCGGAATCCCGGGACTGAGCAATCAGCCCCAGCATTTT. It specifies CAAGIPGLSNQPQHF.

The CDR3 nucleotides are TGTGCCAGCAGCCAGGGCGGGTCTAGCACAGATACGCAGTATTTT. It is translated as CASSQGGSSTDTQYF. This chain uses TRBV4-2 with TRBJ2-3; possible D gene TRBD2, 5 bases. In germline, CDR1 is LGHNA, CDR2 YNFKEQ. The germline V and J ends were trimmed by 3 bases and 0 bases, with 10 bases remaining between them. The length of the CDR3 is 15 residues.

The chain is built from TRBV2 and TRBJ2-1; weak D call: TRBD1 (6 bases). Trimming shortened V by 4 bases and J by 8 bases, and 15 bases separated the two germline ends. This CDR3 has 14 residues. In germline, CDR1 is SNHLY, CDR2 FYNNEI. The CDR3 sequence: CASSGIQGRDEQFF. Written as DNA, the CDR3 is TGTGCCAGCAGTGGGATACAGGGAAGGGATGAGCAGTTCTTC.

The chain uses TRBV7-2 and TRBJ1-5, with D possibly matching TRBD1 (5 bases). Germline V lookup: CDR1 SGHTA, CDR2 FQGNSA. Trimming stripped 2 bases from V and 3 bases from J, with 11 bases between. CDR3 length: 15 amino acids. CDR3 nucleotide sequence: TGTGCCAGCAGCTTATGGGCAGGGACCAATCAGCCCCAGCATTTT. Translation gives CASSLWAGTNQPQHF.

The sample holds a few counts of this clone. The chain employs TRBV19 and TRBJ1-5, with D possibly matching TRBD1 (5 bases). The CDR3 has 14 residues. Germline CDR1 is LNHDA and CDR2 is SQIVND (reference sequence). The V end was cut by 6 bases, the J end by 0 bases, with 9 bases between. CDR3 nucleotides: TGTGCCAGTAGCCCGACAGTTAGCAATCAGCCCCAGCATTTT. Protein sequence: CASSPTVSNQPQHF.

This clone is a singleton in its sample. This sequence joins TRBV3-1 (or the pseudogene TRBV3-2) and TRBJ2-1; weak D call: TRBD2 (6 bases). In germline, CDR1 is LGHDT, CDR2 YNNKEL (reference sequence). Trimming cost V 4 bases and J 1 base, with 14 bases left between them. The CDR3 is 16 residues long. CDR3 sequence reads: CASSRVAALSYNEQFF. In DNA form, the CDR3 reads TGTGCCAGCAGCCGAGTAGCGGCCCTGTCCTACAATGAGCAGTTCTTC.

V usage is TRBV15 and J usage is TRBJ1-2; D not certain. V lost 4 bases and J lost 3, with 9 bases in between. Germline CDR1 is LNHNV and CDR2 is YYDKDF (reference sequence). The CDR3 covers 13 residues. DNA for the CDR3: TGTGCCACCAGCACCGGTACGGACTATGGCTACACCTTC. This gives the protein CATSTGTDYGYTF.

V is TRBV2 and J is TRBJ1-2, with D uncertain. The V gene's germline CDR1 is SNHLY and CDR2 FYNNEI. The CDR3 is 13 residues long. V lost 6 bases and J lost 2, with 10 bases in between. CDR3: CASRSQLNYGYTF. In nucleotides, the CDR3 is TGTGCCAGCAGGAGCCAGCTCAACTATGGCTACACCTTC. Full variable domain (remainder filled in from reference TRBV2 and TRBJ1-2): EPEVTQTPSHQVTQMGQEVILRCVPISNHLYFYWYRQILGQKVEFLVSFYNNEISEKSEIFDDQFSVERPDGSNFTLKIRSTKLEDSAMYFCASRSQLNYGYTFGSGTRLTVV.

Written as DNA, the CDR3 is TGTGCCAGCTCACCAAATCTCCGACGTGGGTCCGGGAGCACCGACGAATACTCTGGAAACACCATATATTTT. Translation gives CASSPNLRRGSGSTDEYSGNTIYF. The chain combines TRBV18 with TRBJ1-3, with D unresolved. Germline V lookup: CDR1 KGHSH, CDR2 LQKENI. Trimming pared 2 bases from V and 0 bases from J, leaving 35 bases between. This CDR3 spans 24 amino acids. Using reference TRBV18 and TRBJ1-3 for the parts outside the CDR3, the full variable domain is NAGVMQNPRHLVRRRGQEARLRCSPMKGHSHVYWYRQLPEEGLKFMVYLQKENIIDESGMPKERFSAEFPKEGPSILRIQQVVRGDSAAYFCASSPNLRRGSGSTDEYSGNTIYFGEGSWLTVV.